These 23 T cell receptor beta chains came from one sample sequenced in a study of blood T cell repertoires in COVID-19. Libraries were prepared by immunoSEQ multiplex PCR; TCRdb keeps only in-frame clonotypes and omits some of them. There are around 77,000 clones in the sample; roughly nine tenths occur only once, and more than 15% lies in the top ten. Sample: peripheral blood. Receptor source: a woman of 80 years or more with active or convalescent COVID-19.

This chain uses TRBV7-9 with TRBJ1-2; D is unresolved. The CDR3 spans 14 residues. Per the germline V gene, CDR1 is SEHNR and CDR2 is FQNEAQ (reference sequence). The V end was cut by 6 bases, the J end by 2 bases, with 13 bases between. The CDR3 here is CASRSSNTNYGYTF. The CDR3 DNA reads as TGTGCCAGCAGGTCTAGCAACACCAACTATGGCTACACCTTC.

This clone was detected a few times. The V call is TRBV2, the J call TRBJ1-6, with D possibly TRBD1 on 6 matching bases. V lost 0 bases, J lost 11 bases, and 17 bases lay in between. Germline V lookup: CDR1 SNHLY, CDR2 FYNNEI. The CDR3 covers 16 residues. The CDR3 protein is CASSEARGGGLTPLHF. CDR3 nucleotides: TGTGCCAGCAGTGAAGCGAGGGGAGGGGGGCTAACACCCCTCCACTTT.

V and J are TRBV19 and TRBJ1-5; D gene ambiguous. Germline V gene sequence: CDR1 LNHDA, CDR2 SQIVND (reference sequence). The CDR3 length is 15 residues. V was trimmed by 1 base and J by 5 bases, leaving 12 bases between them. The DNA of the CDR3 is TGTGCCAGTAGTATAGGTACGCCCGGAGATCAGCCCCAGCATTTT. This gives the protein CASSIGTPGDQPQHF.

This chain uses TRBV6-1 with TRBJ2-4; D is possibly TRBD2 (5 bases). In germline, CDR1 is MNHNS, CDR2 SASEGT. V was trimmed by 1 base and J by 6 bases, leaving 7 bases between them. The CDR3 length is 13 residues. CDR3 DNA: TGTGCCAGCAGTGAAGTCAGCGGAAACATTCAGTACTTC. Protein sequence: CASSEVSGNIQYF.

The genes are TRBV30 and TRBJ1-2; no definite D call. There are 11 residues in the CDR3. V gave up 2 bases and J gave up 8 bases, with 9 bases separating them. Germline CDR1 reads GTSNPN; CDR2 reads SVGIG (reference sequence). CDR3 nucleotides: TGTGCCTGGAGTAGAGGAGACGGCTACACCTTC. As protein: CAWSRGDGYTF.

This clone appeared a few times. This sequence joins TRBV28 and TRBJ1-5; D gene unclear. The V gene lost 1 base and the J gene lost 7 bases, with 5 bases spanning the gap. The CDR3 totals 12 residues. Germline V gene sequence: CDR1 MDHEN, CDR2 SYDVKM. Here the CDR3 reads CASSLSKQPQHF. The CDR3 DNA reads TGTGCCAGCAGTTTATCTAAGCAGCCCCAGCATTTT.

This rearrangement joins TRBV7-3 to TRBJ2-1; a weak D match, TRBD2 (6 bases). CDR3 length: 17 amino acids. From germline, CDR1 is SGHTA and CDR2 FQGTGA. V was trimmed by 5 bases and J by 0 bases, leaving 17 bases between them. The chain's CDR3 is CASSDPGESSSYNEQFF. The CDR3 nucleotides read TGTGCCAGCAGCGACCCGGGGGAATCGAGCTCCTACAATGAGCAGTTCTTC.

The gene calls are TRBV20-1 and TRBJ1-2; D gene uncertain. This CDR3 is built from 10 residues. Germline V lookup: CDR1 DFQATT, CDR2 SNEGSKA (reference sequence). DNA for the CDR3: TGCAGGGCAGAGGGCTATGGCTACACCTTC. As protein: CRAEGYGYTF.

CDR3 coding DNA: TGTGCCTGGAGCGGTTGGCGGGGGCTCTCTGGAAACACCATATATTTT. Its translation is CAWSGWRGLSGNTIYF. The rearrangement links TRBV30 to TRBJ1-3; maybe TRBD1 (6 bases). From germline, CDR1 is GTSNPN and CDR2 SVGIG (reference sequence). Trimming removed 3 bases from V and 0 bases from J, with 15 bases in between. The CDR3 loop spans 16 amino acids.

The V call is TRBV7-8, the J call TRBJ2-7; 7 positions agree with TRBD1. The CDR3 sequence is 14 residues long. The trim removed 5 bases at V and 3 bases at J, leaving 7 bases unmatched. Looked up from germline, CDR1 is SGHVS and CDR2 is FQNEAQ. The CDR3 DNA reads as TGTGCCAGCAGCAGTCACAGGGGAAACTACGAGCAGTACTTC. Protein: CASSSHRGNYEQYF.

CDR3 DNA: TGTGCCAGCAGTGGAGGACAGAACATATTCACCTTTGAGCAGTACTTC. Translated, it gives CASSGGQNIFTFEQYF. J is TRBJ2-7 and V is TRBV6-1; TRBD1 is a possible D gene (6 bases). The germline CDR1 and CDR2 sequences are MNHNS and SASEGT. CDR3 length: 16 amino acids. V was cut by 4 bases and J by 7 bases, with 23 bases left in between.

This clone was seen a single time. The CDR3: CASSSGGGYNQPQHF. The CDR3 nucleotides are TGTGCCAGCAGTTCCGGCGGGGGTTACAATCAGCCCCAGCATTTT. This chain joins TRBV6-2 or TRBV6-3 and TRBJ1-5, with a possible D match to TRBD1 (5 bases). V lost 4 bases and J lost 3, with 13 bases in between. From germline, CDR1 is MNHEY and CDR2 SVGEGT. The CDR3 runs to 15 residues.

The V gene is TRBV7-3, the J gene TRBJ2-1; 15 bases map to TRBD2. Unmatched junction bases numbered 7, after V lost 2 bases and J lost 5 bases. Germline CDR1 is SGHTA and CDR2 is FQGTGA. This CDR3 spans 18 amino acids. Here the CDR3 DNA reads TGTGCCAGCAGCTTAGGCGTCGGGACTAGCGGGGGGAACAATGAGCAGTTCTTC. Residues: CASSLGVGTSGGNNEQFF.

This chain links TRBV5-1 with TRBJ1-2, with 11 bases identical to TRBD1. Germline V gives CDR1 SGHRS, CDR2 YFSETQ. The CDR3 totals 16 residues. The V segment lost 3 bases and the J segment 2 bases; nucleotides outside the gene matches: 6. CDR3 sequence: CASSSWDRGSNYGYTF. CDR3 sequence (DNA): TGCGCCAGCAGCTCGTGGGACAGGGGGTCCAACTATGGCTACACCTTC.

This chain uses TRBV25-1 with TRBJ1-3; no reliable D call. Trimming cost V 4 bases and J 4 bases, with 5 bases left between them. The CDR3 loop spans 12 amino acids. CDR1 is MGHDK, CDR2 SYGVNS, per germline. CDR3 sequence (DNA): TGTGCCAGCAGTGTTGGCGGAAACACCATATATTTT. Amino acids: CASSVGGNTIYF.

This chain joins TRBV4-1 and TRBJ1-6; tentatively, D is TRBD1 (6 bases). Germline V gene lookup returns CDR1 MGHRA and CDR2 YSYEKL. This CDR3 is built from 13 residues. V was cut by 4 bases and J by 7 bases, with 8 bases left in between. In DNA form, the CDR3 reads TGCGCCAGCAGCCCTACAGGGAATTCACCCCTCCACTTT. Residues: CASSPTGNSPLHF.

The rearrangement links TRBV18 to TRBJ1-2; 9 bases fit TRBD1. The CDR3 totals 13 residues. Trimming cost V 3 bases and J 7 bases; bases outside gene matches: 3. CDR1 and CDR2 from the germline V gene are KGHSH and LQKENI. DNA of the CDR3: TGTGCCAGCTCACCGGGACAGGGTGCTGGCTACACCTTC. This encodes CASSPGQGAGYTF.

As DNA, the CDR3 is TGTGCCACCAGTGACAACAGGGGACCTAGCAATCAGCCCCAGCATTTT. Amino acids: CATSDNRGPSNQPQHF. V gene TRBV24-1 combines with J gene TRBJ1-5; 7 positions match TRBD1. V was clipped by 4 bases and J by 0 bases; unmatched bases: 5. Germline V gene data show CDR1 as KGHDR and CDR2 as SFDVKD. The CDR3 loop spans 16 amino acids.

V gene TRBV5-1 combines with J gene TRBJ1-6; D ambiguous. V was pared by 6 bases and J by 8 bases, with 15 bases between. The CDR3 loop spans 14 amino acids. Germline V CDR1 and CDR2: SGHRS, YFSETQ. The CDR3 bases are TGCGCCAGCACTCAAGGAGGGAGGGATTCACCCCTCCACTTT. It codes for CASTQGGRDSPLHF.

The chain combines TRBV11-2 with TRBJ1-4, with D unresolved. The ends were cut back, 4 bases at V and 13 bases at J, with 10 bases in the middle. The CDR3 totals 11 residues. The germline CDR1 and CDR2 sequences are SGHAT and FQNNGV. The CDR3 here is CASSSAGGLFF. The DNA of the CDR3 is TGTGCCAGCAGCTCTGCGGGAGGACTGTTTTTT.

This sequence joins TRBV27 and TRBJ1-5, with a possible D match to TRBD1 (5 bases). This CDR3 is 15 amino acids long. Germline-derived CDR1 and CDR2 are MNHEY and SMNVEV (reference sequence). Trimming shortened V by 6 bases and J by 0 bases, and 12 bases separated the two germline ends. The CDR3 nucleotides are TGTGCCAGCAGGAAACAGGAAAGTAGCAATCAGCCCCAGCATTTT. Translated: CASRKQESSNQPQHF.

The rearrangement links TRBV5-4 to TRBJ1-6, with TRBD1 identical over 10 bases. Germline CDR1 reads SGHNT; CDR2 reads YYREEE (reference sequence). The V gene end was trimmed by 0 bases and the J gene end by 8 bases; junction bases not matched to a gene: 8. CDR3 length: 17 residues. CDR3 in DNA: TGTGCCAGCAGCTTGGGGGACAGGGGTACGGATCATTCACCCCTCCACTTT. The encoded protein is CASSLGDRGTDHSPLHF.

V is TRBV7-3 and J is TRBJ1-1; D not resolved. Trimming took off 6 bases at V and 1 base at J, with 6 bases between the two ends. Germline V gives CDR1 SGHTA, CDR2 FQGTGA. The CDR3 length is 12 residues. CDR3 amino acids: CASRAPNTEAFF. The CDR3 region has the DNA TGTGCCAGCAGGGCACCGAACACTGAAGCTTTCTTT.